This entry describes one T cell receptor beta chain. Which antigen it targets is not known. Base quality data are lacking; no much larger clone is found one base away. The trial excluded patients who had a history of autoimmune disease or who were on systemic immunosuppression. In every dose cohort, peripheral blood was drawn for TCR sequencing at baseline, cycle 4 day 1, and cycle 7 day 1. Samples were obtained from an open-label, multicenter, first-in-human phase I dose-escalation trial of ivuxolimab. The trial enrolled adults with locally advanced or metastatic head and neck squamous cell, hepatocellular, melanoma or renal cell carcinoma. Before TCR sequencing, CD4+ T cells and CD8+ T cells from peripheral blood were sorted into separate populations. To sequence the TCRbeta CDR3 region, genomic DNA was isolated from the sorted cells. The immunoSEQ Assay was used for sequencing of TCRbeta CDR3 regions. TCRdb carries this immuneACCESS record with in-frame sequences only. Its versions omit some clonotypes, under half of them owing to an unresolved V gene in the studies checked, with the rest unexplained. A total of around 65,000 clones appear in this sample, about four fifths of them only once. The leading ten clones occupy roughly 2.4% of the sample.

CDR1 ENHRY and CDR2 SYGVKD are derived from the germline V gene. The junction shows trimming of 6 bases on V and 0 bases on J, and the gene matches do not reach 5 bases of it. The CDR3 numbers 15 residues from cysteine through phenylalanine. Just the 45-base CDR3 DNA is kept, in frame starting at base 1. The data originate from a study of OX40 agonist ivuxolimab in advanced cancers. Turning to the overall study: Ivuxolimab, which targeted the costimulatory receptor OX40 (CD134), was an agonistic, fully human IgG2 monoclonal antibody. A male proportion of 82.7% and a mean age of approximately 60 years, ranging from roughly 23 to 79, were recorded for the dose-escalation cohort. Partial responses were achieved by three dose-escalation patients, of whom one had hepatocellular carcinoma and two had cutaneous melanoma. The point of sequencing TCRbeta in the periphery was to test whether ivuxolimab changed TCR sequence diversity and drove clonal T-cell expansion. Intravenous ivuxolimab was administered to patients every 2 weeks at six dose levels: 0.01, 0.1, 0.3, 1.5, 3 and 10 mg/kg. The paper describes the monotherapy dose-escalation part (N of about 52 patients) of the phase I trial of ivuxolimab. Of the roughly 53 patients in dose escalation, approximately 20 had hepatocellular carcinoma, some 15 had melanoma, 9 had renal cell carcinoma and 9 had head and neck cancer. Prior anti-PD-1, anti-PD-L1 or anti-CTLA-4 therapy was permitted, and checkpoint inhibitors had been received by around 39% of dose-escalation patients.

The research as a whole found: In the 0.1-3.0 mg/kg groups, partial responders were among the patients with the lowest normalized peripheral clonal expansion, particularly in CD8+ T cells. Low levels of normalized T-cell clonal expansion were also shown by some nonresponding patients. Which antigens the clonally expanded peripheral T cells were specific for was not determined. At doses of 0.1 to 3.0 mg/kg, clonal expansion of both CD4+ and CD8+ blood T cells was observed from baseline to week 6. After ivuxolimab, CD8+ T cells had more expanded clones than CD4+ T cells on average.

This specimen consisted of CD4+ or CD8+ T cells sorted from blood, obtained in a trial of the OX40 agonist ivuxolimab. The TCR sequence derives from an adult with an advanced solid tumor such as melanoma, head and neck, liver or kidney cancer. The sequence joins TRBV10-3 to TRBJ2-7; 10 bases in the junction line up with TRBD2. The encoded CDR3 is CAIRASGGNSYEQYF. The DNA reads TGTGCCATCAGGGCTAGCGGGGGCAACTCCTACGAGCAGTACTTC.